This T cell receptor (beta chain) was profiled in a study of response to subunit inactivated influenza vaccine. Broader study findings: That few new T cells are recruited by each seasonal influenza vaccination was the authors' suggestion.

There are many counts of this clonotype. The antigen is undetermined. The CDR3 is made up of 14 amino acids. Germline V gene sequence: CDR1 SGHAT, CDR2 FQNNGV. Germline trimming cut 5 bases from V and 6 bases from J; bases unmatched to any gene: 8. Via MiXCR, TCRdb re-called the RT-PCR reads, giving one row per CDR3 protein. The data hold roughly 710,000 distinct CDR3 sequences, with about 14% observed a single time. The receptor was derived from a man aged 45-65 years who received an inactivated influenza vaccine. The material was PBMCs from blood, obtained roughly 2 weeks before vaccination. The chain has TRBV11-2 and TRBJ2-7; 9 nucleotides agree with TRBD2. CDR3: CASSPISGSGEQYF. The CDR3 region has the DNA TGTGCCAGCAGCCCCATTAGCGGGAGCGGCGAGCAGTACTTC.